This is a list of T cell receptor beta chains from one sample in a study of blood T cells in healthy people across ages. TCRdb used MiXCR to reprocess the 5' RACE reads, holding one entry per CDR3 protein. The sample holds 730,000 or so distinct CDR3 sequences; roughly two fifths are singletons and the top ten take roughly 30%. Sequencing input: blood. All receptors come from a man older than 75 in good health. Both conserved end residues are part of each CDR3. The order of the fields is J gene, D gene, V gene, clone size, CDR3 DNA, CDR3 protein. The D gene is left open where the match is weak. Where a row states a size, it is once, few, many or the class of an expanded clone; other rows omit it.

J gene: TRBJ2-7
D gene: .
V gene: TRBV12-3/TRBV12-4
clone size: few
CDR3 DNA: TGTGCCAGCAGTTTCCGCCAGAACTACGAGCAGTACTTC
CDR3 protein: CASSFRQNYEQYF

J gene: TRBJ2-7
D gene: .
V gene: TRBV11-2
clone size: .
CDR3 DNA: TGTGCCAGCCGACCGGATACAGGTAGAACTAACGAGCAGTACTTC
CDR3 protein: CASRPDTGRTNEQYF

J gene: TRBJ2-5
D gene: .
V gene: TRBV7-9
clone size: many
CDR3 DNA: TGTGCCAGCAGCTTAGACAGAGGGCAGTACTTC
CDR3 protein: CASSLDRGQYF

J gene: TRBJ1-1
D gene: TRBD1
V gene: TRBV7-6
clone size: .
CDR3 DNA: TGTGCCAGCAGCCCCGCAGACAGGGGCGGTGAAGCTTTCTTT
CDR3 protein: CASSPADRGGEAFF

J gene: TRBJ1-4
D gene: TRBD1
V gene: TRBV27
clone size: .
CDR3 DNA: TGTGCCAGCAGTGCCCCGGGACAGGGTCATGAAAAACTGTTTTTT
CDR3 protein: CASSAPGQGHEKLFF

J gene: TRBJ1-2
D gene: .
V gene: TRBV6-5
clone size: .
CDR3 DNA: TGTGCCAGCAGTTGGGAAGGGACTGGCTATGGCTACACCTTC
CDR3 protein: CASSWEGTGYGYTF

J gene: TRBJ2-1
D gene: .
V gene: TRBV6-5
clone size: .
CDR3 DNA: TGTGCCACCGGGGGCCCGATCAATGAGCAGTTCTTC
CDR3 protein: CATGGPINEQFF

J gene: TRBJ2-5
D gene: TRBD2
V gene: TRBV11-2
clone size: .
CDR3 DNA: TGTGCCAGCAGCTCCGGACTAGCGGGAGTAACAGAGACCCAGTACTTC
CDR3 protein: CASSSGLAGVTETQYF

J gene: TRBJ2-1
D gene: .
V gene: TRBV20-1
clone size: .
CDR3 DNA: TGCAGTGCTGTTCCACTCGTAACCTACAATGAGCAGTTCTTC
CDR3 protein: CSAVPLVTYNEQFF

J gene: TRBJ1-2
D gene: TRBD1
V gene: TRBV6-1
clone size: few
CDR3 DNA: TGTGCCACCCGACTGGTAACAGGGGCAGGTATTCCGTATGGCTACACCTTC
CDR3 protein: CATRLVTGAGIPYGYTF

J gene: TRBJ2-6
D gene: .
V gene: TRBV7-8
clone size: few
CDR3 DNA: TGTGCCAGCAGCCCAGCGACCCGGTCTGGGGCCAACGTCCTGACTTTC
CDR3 protein: CASSPATRSGANVLTF

J gene: TRBJ2-1
D gene: TRBD2
V gene: TRBV4-3
clone size: .
CDR3 DNA: TGCGCCAGCAGCCAAGATGGGGTAGCGGGTGCAAATGAGCAGTTCTTC
CDR3 protein: CASSQDGVAGANEQFF

J gene: TRBJ2-7
D gene: .
V gene: TRBV15
clone size: .
CDR3 DNA: TGTGCCACCAGCAGAAGGACACTCGCGGGCTCCGAGCAGTACTTC
CDR3 protein: CATSRRTLAGSEQYF

J gene: TRBJ1-2
D gene: .
V gene: TRBV28
clone size: .
CDR3 DNA: TGTGCCAGCAGTTTATCCGACGGGGGGCCGGGCTATGGCTACACCTTC
CDR3 protein: CASSLSDGGPGYGYTF

J gene: TRBJ2-6
D gene: .
V gene: TRBV19
clone size: many
CDR3 DNA: TGTGCCAGTAGTGCCTCTGACTCTGGGGCCAACGTCCTGACTTTC
CDR3 protein: CASSASDSGANVLTF

J gene: TRBJ1-2
D gene: .
V gene: TRBV3-1
clone size: few
CDR3 DNA: TGTGCCTGCAGCAGCCGGGACGGAAGCTATGGCTACACCTTC
CDR3 protein: CACSSRDGSYGYTF

J gene: TRBJ2-2
D gene: TRBD1
V gene: TRBV7-8
clone size: .
CDR3 DNA: TGTGCCAGCAGCTTTGGGCAGGGGGCAGTCGGGGAGCTGTTTTTT
CDR3 protein: CASSFGQGAVGELFF

J gene: TRBJ2-1
D gene: TRBD2
V gene: TRBV6-4
clone size: few
CDR3 DNA: TGTGCCAGCAGTGAACTGAGCGGGGGCCCCGTCGGGGAGCAGTTCTTC
CDR3 protein: CASSELSGGPVGEQFF

J gene: TRBJ2-7
D gene: .
V gene: TRBV7-9
clone size: few
CDR3 DNA: TGTGCCAGCAGCTTAGATCCAGGGCCCTTGGACGAGCAGTACTTC
CDR3 protein: CASSLDPGPLDEQYF

J gene: TRBJ1-2
D gene: .
V gene: TRBV6-1
clone size: .
CDR3 DNA: TGTGTCAGCAGATCAGGGGCGACGGTGGGCTACACCTTC
CDR3 protein: CVSRSGATVGYTF

J gene: TRBJ2-5
D gene: TRBD1
V gene: TRBV6-6
clone size: few
CDR3 DNA: TGTGCCAGCAGTAGATTCCGGGACAGGGGATCCGAGACCCAGTACTTC
CDR3 protein: CASSRFRDRGSETQYF

J gene: TRBJ2-3
D gene: TRBD2
V gene: TRBV5-1
clone size: few
CDR3 DNA: TGCGCCAGCAGCTCTAGCGGGAGGGAGGCAGATACGCAGTATTTT
CDR3 protein: CASSSSGREADTQYF

J gene: TRBJ2-3
D gene: .
V gene: TRBV6-5
clone size: few
CDR3 DNA: TGTGCCAGCACCTCTGACACAGATACGCAGTATTTT
CDR3 protein: CASTSDTDTQYF

J gene: TRBJ1-2
D gene: .
V gene: TRBV29-1
clone size: .
CDR3 DNA: TGCAGCGTTGCCAGAGGGCAGGGCTATGGCTACACCTTC
CDR3 protein: CSVARGQGYGYTF

J gene: TRBJ2-6
D gene: .
V gene: TRBV28
clone size: .
CDR3 DNA: TGTGCCAGCAGTACTCACCTCTCTGGGGCCAACGCCCTGACTTTC
CDR3 protein: CASSTHLSGANALTF